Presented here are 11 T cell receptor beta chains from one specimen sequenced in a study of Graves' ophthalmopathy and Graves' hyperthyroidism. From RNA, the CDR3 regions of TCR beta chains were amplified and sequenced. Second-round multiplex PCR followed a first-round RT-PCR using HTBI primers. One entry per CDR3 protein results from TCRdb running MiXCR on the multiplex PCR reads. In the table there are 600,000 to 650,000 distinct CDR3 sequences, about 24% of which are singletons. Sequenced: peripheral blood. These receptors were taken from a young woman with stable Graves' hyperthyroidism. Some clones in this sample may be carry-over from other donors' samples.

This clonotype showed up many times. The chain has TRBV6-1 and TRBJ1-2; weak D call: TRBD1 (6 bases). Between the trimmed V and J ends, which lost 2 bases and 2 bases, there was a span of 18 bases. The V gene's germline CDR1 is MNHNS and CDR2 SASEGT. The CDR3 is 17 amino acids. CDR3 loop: CASSEWVVRGHNYGYTF. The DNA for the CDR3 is TGTGCCAGCAGTGAATGGGTCGTTAGGGGACACAACTATGGCTACACCTTC.

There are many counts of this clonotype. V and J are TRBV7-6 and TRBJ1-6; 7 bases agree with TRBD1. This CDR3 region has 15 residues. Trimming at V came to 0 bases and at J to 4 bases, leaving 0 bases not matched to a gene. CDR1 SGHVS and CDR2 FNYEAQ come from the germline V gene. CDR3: CASSLATGYNSPLHF. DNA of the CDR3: TGTGCCAGCAGCTTAGCGACAGGGTATAATTCACCCCTCCACTTT.

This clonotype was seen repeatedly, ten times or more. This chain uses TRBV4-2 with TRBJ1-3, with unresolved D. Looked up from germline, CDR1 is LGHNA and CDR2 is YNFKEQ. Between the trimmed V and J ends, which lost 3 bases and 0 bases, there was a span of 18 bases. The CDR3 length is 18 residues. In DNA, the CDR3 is TGTGCCAGCAGCCATCGTCCGAGGACTTTCCGCTCTGGAAACACCATATATTTT. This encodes CASSHRPRTFRSGNTIYF.

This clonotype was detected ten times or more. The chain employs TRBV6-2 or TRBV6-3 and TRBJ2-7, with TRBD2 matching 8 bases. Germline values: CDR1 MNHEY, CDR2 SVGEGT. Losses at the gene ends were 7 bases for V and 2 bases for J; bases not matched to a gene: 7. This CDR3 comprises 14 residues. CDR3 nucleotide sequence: TGTGCCAGCACCATCGGGGGACTAGCCTACGAGCAGTACTTC. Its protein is CASTIGGLAYEQYF.

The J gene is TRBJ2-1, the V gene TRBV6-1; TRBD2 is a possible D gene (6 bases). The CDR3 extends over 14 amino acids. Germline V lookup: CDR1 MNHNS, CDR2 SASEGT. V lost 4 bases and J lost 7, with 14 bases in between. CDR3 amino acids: CASSVAAQGNEQFF. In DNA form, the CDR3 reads TGTGCCAGCAGTGTAGCGGCTCAGGGTAATGAGCAGTTCTTC.

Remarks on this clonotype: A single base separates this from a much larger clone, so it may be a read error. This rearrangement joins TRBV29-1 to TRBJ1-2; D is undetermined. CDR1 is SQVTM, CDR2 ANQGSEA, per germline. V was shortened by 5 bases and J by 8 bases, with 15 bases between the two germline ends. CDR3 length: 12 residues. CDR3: CSVPSPVPGYTF. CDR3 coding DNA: TGCAGCGTTCCTTCTCCAGTACCCGGCTACACCTTC.

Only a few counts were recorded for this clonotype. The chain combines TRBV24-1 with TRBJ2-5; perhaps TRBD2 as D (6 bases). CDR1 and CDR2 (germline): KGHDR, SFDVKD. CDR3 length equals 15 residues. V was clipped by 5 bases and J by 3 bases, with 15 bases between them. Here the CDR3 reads CATSGVRERKETQYF. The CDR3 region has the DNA TGTGCCACCAGTGGGGTACGGGAGCGTAAAGAGACCCAGTACTTC.

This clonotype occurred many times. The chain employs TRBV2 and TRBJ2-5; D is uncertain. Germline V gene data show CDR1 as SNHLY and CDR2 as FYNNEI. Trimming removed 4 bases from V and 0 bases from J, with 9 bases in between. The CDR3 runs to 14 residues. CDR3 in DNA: TGTGCCAGCAGTGTGGACGTCTACCAAGAGACCCAGTACTTC. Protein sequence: CASSVDVYQETQYF.

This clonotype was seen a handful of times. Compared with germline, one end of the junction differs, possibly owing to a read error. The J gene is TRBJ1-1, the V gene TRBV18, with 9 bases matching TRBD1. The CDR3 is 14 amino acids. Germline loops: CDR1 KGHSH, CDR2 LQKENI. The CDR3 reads CASSPSGQGTEACF. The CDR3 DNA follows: TGTGCCAGCTCACCGTCGGGACAGGGCACTGAAGCTTGCTTT.

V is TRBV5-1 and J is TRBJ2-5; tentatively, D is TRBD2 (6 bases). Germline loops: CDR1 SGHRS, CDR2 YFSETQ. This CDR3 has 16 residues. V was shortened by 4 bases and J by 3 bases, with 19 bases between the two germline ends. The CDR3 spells CASSPVAPTGEETQYF. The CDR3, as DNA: TGCGCCAGCAGCCCTGTGGCTCCGACGGGAGAAGAGACCCAGTACTTC.

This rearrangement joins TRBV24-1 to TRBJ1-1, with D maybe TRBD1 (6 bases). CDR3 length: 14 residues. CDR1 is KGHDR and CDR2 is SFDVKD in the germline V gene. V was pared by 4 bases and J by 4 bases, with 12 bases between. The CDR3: CATSEGTMGTEAFF. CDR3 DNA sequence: TGTGCCACCAGTGAGGGGACAATGGGCACTGAAGCTTTCTTT.